This T cell receptor (beta chain) is from a study of T cells in Graves' hyperthyroidism and ophthalmopathy. In the case of this clonotype: What it recognizes is unknown.

The V gene's germline CDR1 is ENHRY and CDR2 SYGVKD. The CDR3 covers 16 residues. Trimming removed 7 bases from V and 5 bases from J; junction bases left unmatched: 10. General study points: The model foresaw ophthalmopathy a median around 6 months prior to onset.

The study based diagnoses on clinical symptoms, serum thyroxine and TRAb, thyroid ultrasound and orbital computed tomography. The TCR beta CDR3 regions underwent amplification using RNA transcripts as the source. When the TCR CDR3 underwent first-round RT-PCR, the HTBI primer set was used. TCRdb ran MiXCR on the multiplex PCR reads and lists one entry per CDR3 protein. The sample gives approximately 500,000 distinct CDR3 sequences, about 43% of which show up once; around 7.7% is in the top ten. The origin of this receptor is a woman between 18 and 29 years old with Graves' hyperthyroidism. The sample was peripheral blood or thyroid tissue (not recorded which). The chain employs TRBV10-3 and TRBJ1-6, with 8 bases matching TRBD1. CDR3 region: CAITSTGDRNNSPLHF. For the CDR3, the DNA is TGTGCCATCACTTCGACAGGGGACAGGAATAATTCACCCCTCCACTTT.